Listed below are T cell receptor beta chains from one sample, sequenced in a study of blood T cell repertoires in COVID-19. Here immunoSEQ multiplex PCR was the method, and the copy in TCRdb shows in-frame clones only, minus some. The data hold about 240,000 clones, with around 86% observed a single time. The sample comprised peripheral blood. The source of these receptors is a woman in her seventies with active or convalescent COVID-19. Both conserved end residues are part of each CDR3. A D gene is named only where the DNA matches it firmly. A row's size may be missing; if present it is once, few, many or a size class.

D: -; J: TRBJ2-7; V: TRBV20-1; size: -; DNA: TGCAGTGCTAGTCTCCTACTAGGCCGCTACGAGCAGTACTTC; CDR3: CSASLLLGRYEQYF
D: -; J: TRBJ2-5; V: TRBV10-1; size: -; DNA: TGCGCCAGCAGTGAGTCGTCGGGGGTTGGTGAGACCCAGTACTTC; CDR3: CASSESSGVGETQYF
D: -; J: TRBJ2-7; V: TRBV18; size: -; DNA: TGTGCCAGCTCACCGGCAATTACAGGGAAGAAGACCTACGAGCAGTACTTC; CDR3: CASSPAITGKKTYEQYF
D: TRBD2; J: TRBJ2-7; V: TRBV9; size: -; DNA: TGTGCCAGCAGCGCGCCCCCAGGGACTATAAGTATGGAGCAGTACTTC; CDR3: CASSAPPGTISMEQYF
D: -; J: TRBJ1-5; V: TRBV12-3/TRBV12-4; size: -; DNA: TGTGCCAGCAGTTCGGCGGAGAATCAGCCCCAGCATTTT; CDR3: CASSSAENQPQHF
D: -; J: TRBJ1-2; V: TRBV10-1; size: -; DNA: TGCGCCAGCAGTGAGGGCGGGACTATCGCTGGCTACACCTTC; CDR3: CASSEGGTIAGYTF
D: -; J: TRBJ1-5; V: TRBV12-3/TRBV12-4; size: -; DNA: TGTGCCAGCACGAGGCAGTTGAATCAGCCCCAGCATTTT; CDR3: CASTRQLNQPQHF
D: -; J: TRBJ2-1; V: TRBV6-5; size: -; DNA: TGTGCCAGCAGTCCCTCCCTAGCGAATGAGCAGTTCTTC; CDR3: CASSPSLANEQFF
D: TRBD1; J: TRBJ1-1; V: TRBV5-1; size: -; DNA: TGCGCCAGCAAAAAAATGTCACAGGGGAATGAAGCTTTCTTT; CDR3: CASKKMSQGNEAFF
D: TRBD1; J: TRBJ1-1; V: TRBV5-1; size: -; DNA: TGCGCCAGCAGCTTGAGGATAACAGGGGAGAACACTGAAGCTTTCTTT; CDR3: CASSLRITGENTEAFF
D: -; J: TRBJ2-3; V: TRBV5-4; size: -; DNA: TGTGCCAGCAGCTTGGTAGAACCCGCAGATACGCAGTATTTT; CDR3: CASSLVEPADTQYF
D: TRBD1; J: TRBJ2-5; V: TRBV27; size: -; DNA: TGTGCCAGCAGCGAATCACAGGGGCGGGAGACCCAGTACTTC; CDR3: CASSESQGRETQYF
D: TRBD1; J: TRBJ2-1; V: TRBV7-2; size: once; DNA: TGTGCCAGCAGCCGAAGGGGGCCTAATGAGCAGTTCTTC; CDR3: CASSRRGPNEQFF
D: -; J: TRBJ1-3; V: TRBV5-1; size: -; DNA: TGCGCCAGCAGTCCGGACACCTACTCTGGAAACACCATATATTTT; CDR3: CASSPDTYSGNTIYF
D: TRBD1; J: TRBJ1-2; V: TRBV19; size: -; DNA: TGTGCCAGTACCCTTTCGACAGGGAACTATGGCTACACCTTC; CDR3: CASTLSTGNYGYTF
D: -; J: TRBJ1-2; V: TRBV19; size: -; DNA: TGTGCCATTGCGGAGGGAAGTCAGGATTCTGGTGGCTACACCTTC; CDR3: CAIAEGSQDSGGYTF
D: -; J: TRBJ2-5; V: TRBV18; size: -; DNA: TGTGCCAGCTCACCCGGACAAGTAGGAAAAGAGACCCAGTACTTC; CDR3: CASSPGQVGKETQYF
D: -; J: TRBJ2-7; V: TRBV7-2; size: -; DNA: TGTGCCAGCAGCTTGTACAGGGATTACACCTACGAGCAGTACTTC; CDR3: CASSLYRDYTYEQYF
D: -; J: TRBJ1-5; V: TRBV2; size: -; DNA: TGTGCCAGCAGTTTGACACCCCCTTATAGCAATCAGCCCCAGCATTTT; CDR3: CASSLTPPYSNQPQHF
D: -; J: TRBJ1-1; V: TRBV6-5; size: -; DNA: TGTGCCAGCAGTTACGCACCCTCCCAGGGGACTGAAGCTTTCTTT; CDR3: CASSYAPSQGTEAFF
D: -; J: TRBJ1-4; V: TRBV19; size: few; DNA: TGTGCCAGTAGTATTTATCAGAACAGGATTGAAAAACTGTTTTTT; CDR3: CASSIYQNRIEKLFF
D: -; J: TRBJ2-3; V: TRBV7-3; size: -; DNA: TGTGCCAGCAGCTTTGAGACTATCACAGATACGCAGTATTTT; CDR3: CASSFETITDTQYF
D: TRBD1; J: TRBJ2-3; V: TRBV18; size: -; DNA: TGTGCCAGCTCTCGGGGACAGGGCAGCACAGATACGCAGTATTTT; CDR3: CASSRGQGSTDTQYF
D: -; J: TRBJ2-2; V: TRBV12-3/TRBV12-4; size: -; DNA: TGTGCCAGCAGTACCAGGGGAGCCGGGGAGCTGTTTTTT; CDR3: CASSTRGAGELFF
D: -; J: TRBJ1-2; V: TRBV4-2; size: -; DNA: TGTGCCAGCAGCCCCGGCCGCGGGACTGACTATGGCTACACCTTC; CDR3: CASSPGRGTDYGYTF
D: -; J: TRBJ2-4; V: TRBV3-1/TRBV3-2; size: -; DNA: TGTGCCAGCAGCCAAGGCCAGGGTCTGGGAAACATTCAGTACTTC; CDR3: CASSQGQGLGNIQYF
D: -; J: TRBJ1-1; V: TRBV3-1/TRBV3-2; size: -; DNA: TGTGCCAGCAGCCAAGAGAGGCTTAGGAACACTGAAGCTTTCTTT; CDR3: CASSQERLRNTEAFF
D: -; J: TRBJ2-7; V: TRBV5-1; size: -; DNA: TGCGCCAGCAGCCCTGGACAGTACTCCTACGAGCAGTACTTC; CDR3: CASSPGQYSYEQYF
D: -; J: TRBJ2-3; V: TRBV7-2; size: -; DNA: TGTGCCAGCAGCTTTAAGGCTAGGCCGGATACGCAGTATTTT; CDR3: CASSFKARPDTQYF
D: TRBD1; J: TRBJ1-1; V: TRBV5-6; size: -; DNA: TGTGCCAGCAGCTTCGACAGGGTTGCTTTCTTT; CDR3: CASSFDRVAFF
D: TRBD1; J: TRBJ1-1; V: TRBV5-1; size: once; DNA: TGCGCCAGCAGCGGGACAGGGACTCTTACTGAAGCTTTCTTT; CDR3: CASSGTGTLTEAFF
D: -; J: TRBJ1-2; V: TRBV5-4; size: -; DNA: TGTGCCAGCAGCTTCGCAGGGAACTATGGCTACACCTTC; CDR3: CASSFAGNYGYTF
D: TRBD2; J: TRBJ2-1; V: TRBV5-6; size: once; DNA: TGTGCCAGCAGCCGCCGGGGGGGAACTTACAATGAGCAGTTCTTC; CDR3: CASSRRGGTYNEQFF
D: -; J: TRBJ2-5; V: TRBV24-1; size: -; DNA: TGTGCCACCAGTGATTGGGGCAGTTGGGAGACCCAGTACTTC; CDR3: CATSDWGSWETQYF
D: -; J: TRBJ1-1; V: TRBV6-5; size: -; DNA: TGTGCCAGCAGTCTAGCAGGGGCGACTGAAGCTTTCTTT; CDR3: CASSLAGATEAFF
D: -; J: TRBJ1-2; V: TRBV29-1; size: -; DNA: TGCAGCGTTTCCTCGGGGGGAAACTATGGCTACACCTTC; CDR3: CSVSSGGNYGYTF
D: -; J: TRBJ1-6; V: TRBV7-2; size: -; DNA: TGTGCCAGCACCCAAATGGGACTGACAAATTCACCCCTCCACTTT; CDR3: CASTQMGLTNSPLHF
D: -; J: TRBJ1-2; V: TRBV5-5; size: -; DNA: TGTGCCAGCAGCTTACAGGGTTACTATGGCTACACCTTC; CDR3: CASSLQGYYGYTF
D: TRBD1; J: TRBJ1-5; V: TRBV6-1; size: few; DNA: TGTGCCAGCAGTGCTGGGACAGGCACCGGTGGCAATCAGCCCCAGCATTTT; CDR3: CASSAGTGTGGNQPQHF
D: -; J: TRBJ1-6; V: TRBV20-1; size: many; DNA: TGCAGTGCTAGTCCAGGACTGGTCCTCCACTTT; CDR3: CSASPGLVLHF
D: -; J: TRBJ1-5; V: TRBV20-1; size: -; DNA: TGCAGTGCTTCGACCGGGTCGGCCCAGCATTTT; CDR3: CSASTGSAQHF
D: -; J: TRBJ1-1; V: TRBV6-6; size: -; DNA: TGTGCCAGCAGGACGAACGAGGATAAAGAAGCTTTCTTT; CDR3: CASRTNEDKEAFF
D: TRBD2; J: TRBJ2-1; V: TRBV6-2/TRBV6-3; size: few; DNA: TGTGCCAGCAGTCTCACTCTTGGGACTAGCGACCGCAATGAGCAGTTCTTC; CDR3: CASSLTLGTSDRNEQFF
D: TRBD1; J: TRBJ2-5; V: TRBV29-1; size: -; DNA: TGCAGCGTTGATGACAGGGGGTTAAAGTTGGTGACCCAGTACTTC; CDR3: CSVDDRGLKLVTQYF
D: -; J: TRBJ2-7; V: TRBV5-1; size: -; DNA: TGCGCCAGCACCTCTGACAGCTACGAGCAGTACTTC; CDR3: CASTSDSYEQYF
D: -; J: TRBJ2-2; V: TRBV24-1; size: -; DNA: TGTGCCACCAGTCCTGACAGTTTAGCCCGGGAGCTGTTTTTT; CDR3: CATSPDSLARELFF
D: -; J: TRBJ2-7; V: TRBV20-1; size: -; DNA: TGCAGTGCTACCCCCACCTACGAGCAGTACTTC; CDR3: CSATPTYEQYF
D: -; J: TRBJ1-2; V: TRBV6-5; size: -; DNA: TGTGCCAGCAGCCCCGCCGCCAGGTTGAACTATGGCTACACCTTC; CDR3: CASSPAARLNYGYTF
D: TRBD1; J: TRBJ1-1; V: TRBV28; size: once; DNA: TGTGCCAGCAGTTCCTCGGACAGGGGGACTGAAGCTTTCTTT; CDR3: CASSSSDRGTEAFF
D: -; J: TRBJ1-2; V: TRBV27; size: -; DNA: TGTGCCAGCAGTCCTCTTACGACGGGAGGCTACACCTTC; CDR3: CASSPLTTGGYTF
D: -; J: TRBJ1-6; V: TRBV9; size: -; DNA: TGTGCCAGCAGCGTCACGGACAGCGCCTATAATTCACCCCTCCACTTT; CDR3: CASSVTDSAYNSPLHF
D: -; J: TRBJ2-5; V: TRBV7-2; size: -; DNA: TGTGCCAGCAGCTTACGGAGACAGCCTCAAGAGACCCAGTACTTC; CDR3: CASSLRRQPQETQYF